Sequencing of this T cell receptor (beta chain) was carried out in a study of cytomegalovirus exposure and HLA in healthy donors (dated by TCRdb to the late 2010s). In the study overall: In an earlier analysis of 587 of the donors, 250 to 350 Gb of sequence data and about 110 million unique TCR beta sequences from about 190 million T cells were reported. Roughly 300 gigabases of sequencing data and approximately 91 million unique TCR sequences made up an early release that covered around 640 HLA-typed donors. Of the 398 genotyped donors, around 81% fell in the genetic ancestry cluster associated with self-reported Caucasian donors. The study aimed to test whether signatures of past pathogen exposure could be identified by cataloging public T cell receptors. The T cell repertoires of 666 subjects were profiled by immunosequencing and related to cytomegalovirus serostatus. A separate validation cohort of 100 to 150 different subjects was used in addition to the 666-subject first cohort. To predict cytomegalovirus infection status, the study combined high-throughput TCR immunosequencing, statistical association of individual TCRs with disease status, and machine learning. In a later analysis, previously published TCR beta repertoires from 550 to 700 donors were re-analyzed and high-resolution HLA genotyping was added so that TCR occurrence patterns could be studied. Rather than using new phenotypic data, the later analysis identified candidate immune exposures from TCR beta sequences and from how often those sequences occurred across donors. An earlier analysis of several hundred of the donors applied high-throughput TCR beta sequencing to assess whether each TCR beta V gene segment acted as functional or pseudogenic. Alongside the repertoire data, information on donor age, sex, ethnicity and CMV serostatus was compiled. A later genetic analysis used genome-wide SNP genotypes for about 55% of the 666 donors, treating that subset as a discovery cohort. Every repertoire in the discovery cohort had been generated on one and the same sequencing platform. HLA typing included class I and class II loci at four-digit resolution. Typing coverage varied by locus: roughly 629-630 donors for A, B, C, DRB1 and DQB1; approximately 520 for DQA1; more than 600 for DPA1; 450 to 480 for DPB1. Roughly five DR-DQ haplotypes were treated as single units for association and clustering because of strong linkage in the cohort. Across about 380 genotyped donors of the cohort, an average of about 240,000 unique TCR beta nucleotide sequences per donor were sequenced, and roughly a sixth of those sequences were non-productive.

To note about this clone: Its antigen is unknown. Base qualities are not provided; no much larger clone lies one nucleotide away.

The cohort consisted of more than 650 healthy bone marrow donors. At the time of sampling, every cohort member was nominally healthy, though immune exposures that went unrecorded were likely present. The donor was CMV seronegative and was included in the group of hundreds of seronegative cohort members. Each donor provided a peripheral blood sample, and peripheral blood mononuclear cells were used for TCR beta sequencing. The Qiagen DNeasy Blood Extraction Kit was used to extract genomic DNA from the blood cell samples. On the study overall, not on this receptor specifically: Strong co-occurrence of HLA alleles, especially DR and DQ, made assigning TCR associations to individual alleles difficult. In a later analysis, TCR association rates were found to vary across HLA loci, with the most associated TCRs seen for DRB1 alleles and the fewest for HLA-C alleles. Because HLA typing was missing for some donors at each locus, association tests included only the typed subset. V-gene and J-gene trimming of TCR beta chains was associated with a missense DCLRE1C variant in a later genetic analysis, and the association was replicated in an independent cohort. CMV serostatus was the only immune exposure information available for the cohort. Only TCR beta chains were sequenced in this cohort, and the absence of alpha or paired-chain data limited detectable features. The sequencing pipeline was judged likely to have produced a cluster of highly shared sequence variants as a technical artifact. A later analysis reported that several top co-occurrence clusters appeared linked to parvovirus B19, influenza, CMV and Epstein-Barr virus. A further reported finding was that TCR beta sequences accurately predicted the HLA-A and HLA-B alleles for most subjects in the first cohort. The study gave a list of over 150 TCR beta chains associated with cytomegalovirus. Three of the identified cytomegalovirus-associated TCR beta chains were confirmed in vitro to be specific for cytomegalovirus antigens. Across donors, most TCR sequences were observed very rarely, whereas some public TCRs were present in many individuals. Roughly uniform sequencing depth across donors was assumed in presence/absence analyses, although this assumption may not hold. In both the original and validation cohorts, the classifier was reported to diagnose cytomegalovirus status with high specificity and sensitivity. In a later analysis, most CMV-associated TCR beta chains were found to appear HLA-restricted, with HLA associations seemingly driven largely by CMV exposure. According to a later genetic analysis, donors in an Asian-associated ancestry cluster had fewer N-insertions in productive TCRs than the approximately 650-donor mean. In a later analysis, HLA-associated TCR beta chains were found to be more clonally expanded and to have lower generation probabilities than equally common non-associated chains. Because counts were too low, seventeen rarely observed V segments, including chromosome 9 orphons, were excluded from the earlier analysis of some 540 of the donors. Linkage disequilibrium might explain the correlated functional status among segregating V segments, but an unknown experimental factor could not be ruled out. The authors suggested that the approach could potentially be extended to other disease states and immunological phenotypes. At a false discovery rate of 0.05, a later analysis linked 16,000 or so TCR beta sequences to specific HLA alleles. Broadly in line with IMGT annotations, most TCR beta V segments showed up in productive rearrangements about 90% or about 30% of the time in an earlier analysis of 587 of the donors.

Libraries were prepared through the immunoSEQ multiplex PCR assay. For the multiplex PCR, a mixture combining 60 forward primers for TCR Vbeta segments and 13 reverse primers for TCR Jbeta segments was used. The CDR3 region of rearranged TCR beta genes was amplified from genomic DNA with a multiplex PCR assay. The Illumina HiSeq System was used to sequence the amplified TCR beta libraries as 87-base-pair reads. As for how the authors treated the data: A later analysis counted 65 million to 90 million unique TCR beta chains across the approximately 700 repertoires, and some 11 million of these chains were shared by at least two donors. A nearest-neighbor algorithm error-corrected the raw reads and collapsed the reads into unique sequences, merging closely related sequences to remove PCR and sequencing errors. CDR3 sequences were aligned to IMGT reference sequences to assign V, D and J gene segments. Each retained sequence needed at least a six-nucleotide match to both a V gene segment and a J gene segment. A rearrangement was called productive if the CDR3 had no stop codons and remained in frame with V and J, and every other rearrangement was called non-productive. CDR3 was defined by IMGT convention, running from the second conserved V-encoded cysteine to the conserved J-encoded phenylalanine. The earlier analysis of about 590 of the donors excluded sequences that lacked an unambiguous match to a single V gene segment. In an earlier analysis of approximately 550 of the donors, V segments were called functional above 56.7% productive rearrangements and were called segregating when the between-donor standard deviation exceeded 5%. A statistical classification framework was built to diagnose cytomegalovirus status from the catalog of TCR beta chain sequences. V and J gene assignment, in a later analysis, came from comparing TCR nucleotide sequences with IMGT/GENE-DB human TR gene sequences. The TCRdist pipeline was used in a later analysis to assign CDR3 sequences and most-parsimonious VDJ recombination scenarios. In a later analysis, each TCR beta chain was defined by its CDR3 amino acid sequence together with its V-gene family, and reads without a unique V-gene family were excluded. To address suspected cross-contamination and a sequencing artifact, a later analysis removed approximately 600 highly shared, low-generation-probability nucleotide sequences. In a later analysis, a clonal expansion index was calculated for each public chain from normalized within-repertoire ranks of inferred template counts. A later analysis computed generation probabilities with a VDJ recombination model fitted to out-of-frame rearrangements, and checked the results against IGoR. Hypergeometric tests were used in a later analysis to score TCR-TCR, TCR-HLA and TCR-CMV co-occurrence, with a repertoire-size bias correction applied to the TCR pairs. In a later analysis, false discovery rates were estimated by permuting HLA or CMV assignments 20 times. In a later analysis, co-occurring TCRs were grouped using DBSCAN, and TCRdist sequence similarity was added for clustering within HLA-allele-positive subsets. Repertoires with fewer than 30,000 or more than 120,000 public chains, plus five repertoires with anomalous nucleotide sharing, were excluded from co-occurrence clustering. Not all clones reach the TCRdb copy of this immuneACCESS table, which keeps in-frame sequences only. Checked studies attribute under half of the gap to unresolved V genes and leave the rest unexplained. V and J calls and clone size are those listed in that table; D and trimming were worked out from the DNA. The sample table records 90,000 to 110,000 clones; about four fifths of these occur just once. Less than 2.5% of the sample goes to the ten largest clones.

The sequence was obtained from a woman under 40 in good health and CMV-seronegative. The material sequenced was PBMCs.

The bases are TGTGCCAGTAGTCCCCTCTCGACAGGAATGAACACTGAAGCTTTCTTT. Translated, it gives CASSPLSTGMNTEAFF. Rearrangement joined TRBV19 to TRBJ1-1, with TRBD1 perhaps the D gene, on 6 matching bases. Its CDR3 holds 16 amino acids, cysteine through phenylalanine. The CDR3 DNA has 48 bases and is translated from base 1. Deletion took 5 bases off V and 0 bases off J, with a span of 16 bases between the germline ends. From a lookup of the germline V gene (reference sequence), CDR1 and CDR2 are LNHDA and SQIVND.